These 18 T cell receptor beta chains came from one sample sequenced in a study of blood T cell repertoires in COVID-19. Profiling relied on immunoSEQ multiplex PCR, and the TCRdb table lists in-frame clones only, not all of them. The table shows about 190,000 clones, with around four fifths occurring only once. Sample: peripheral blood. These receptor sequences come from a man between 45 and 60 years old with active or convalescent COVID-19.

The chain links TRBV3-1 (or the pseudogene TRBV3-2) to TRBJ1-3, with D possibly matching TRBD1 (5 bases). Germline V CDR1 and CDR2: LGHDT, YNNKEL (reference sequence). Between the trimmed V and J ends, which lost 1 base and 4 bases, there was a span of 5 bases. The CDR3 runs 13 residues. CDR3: CASSQGQGNTIYF. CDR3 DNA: TGTGCCAGCAGCCAAGGACAGGGAAACACCATATATTTT.

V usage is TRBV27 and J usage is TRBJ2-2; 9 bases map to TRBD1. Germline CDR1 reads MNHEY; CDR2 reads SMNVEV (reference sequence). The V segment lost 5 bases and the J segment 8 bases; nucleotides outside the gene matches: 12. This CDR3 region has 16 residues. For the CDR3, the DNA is TGTGCCAGCAGTCGTAAAGCGGACAGGGGATCTGGGGAGCTGTTTTTT. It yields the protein CASSRKADRGSGELFF.

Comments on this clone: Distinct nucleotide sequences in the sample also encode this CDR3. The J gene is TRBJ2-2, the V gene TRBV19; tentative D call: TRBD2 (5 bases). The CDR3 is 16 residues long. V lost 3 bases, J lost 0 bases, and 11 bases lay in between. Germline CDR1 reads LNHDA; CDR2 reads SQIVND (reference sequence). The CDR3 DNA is TGTGCCAGTAGTATCCCGAGCGGCTCGAACACCGGGGAGCTGTTTTTT. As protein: CASSIPSGSNTGELFF.

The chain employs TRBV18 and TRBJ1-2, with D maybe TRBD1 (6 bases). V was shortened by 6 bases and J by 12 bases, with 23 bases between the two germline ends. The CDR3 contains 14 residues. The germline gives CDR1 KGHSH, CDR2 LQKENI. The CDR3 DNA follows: TGTGCCAGCTCCTCCGACAGGCGGTTAGAAGGGAACACCTTC. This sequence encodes CASSSDRRLEGNTF.

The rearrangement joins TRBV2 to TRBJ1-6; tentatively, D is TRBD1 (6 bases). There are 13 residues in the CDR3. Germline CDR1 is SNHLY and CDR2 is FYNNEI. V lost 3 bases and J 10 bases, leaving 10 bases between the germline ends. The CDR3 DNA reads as TGTGCCAGCAGTGAGGGGGCGAAATCACCCCTCCACTTT. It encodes CASSEGAKSPLHF. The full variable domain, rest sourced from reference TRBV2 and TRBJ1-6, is EPEVTQTPSHQVTQMGQEVILRCVPISNHLYFYWYRQILGQKVEFLVSFYNNEISEKSEIFDDQFSVERPDGSNFTLKIRSTKLEDSAMYFCASSEGAKSPLHFGNGTRLTVT.

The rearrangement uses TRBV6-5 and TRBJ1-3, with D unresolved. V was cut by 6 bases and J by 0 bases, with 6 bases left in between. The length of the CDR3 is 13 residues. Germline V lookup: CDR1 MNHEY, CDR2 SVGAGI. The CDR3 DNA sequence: TGTGCCAGCAGACTGTTCTCTGGAAACACCATATATTTT. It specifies CASRLFSGNTIYF.

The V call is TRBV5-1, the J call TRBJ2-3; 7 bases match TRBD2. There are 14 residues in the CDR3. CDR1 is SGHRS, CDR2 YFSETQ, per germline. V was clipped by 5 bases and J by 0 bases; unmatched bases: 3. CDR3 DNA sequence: TGCGCCAGCAGGGCGGGGGTTAGCACAGATACGCAGTATTTT. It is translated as CASRAGVSTDTQYF.

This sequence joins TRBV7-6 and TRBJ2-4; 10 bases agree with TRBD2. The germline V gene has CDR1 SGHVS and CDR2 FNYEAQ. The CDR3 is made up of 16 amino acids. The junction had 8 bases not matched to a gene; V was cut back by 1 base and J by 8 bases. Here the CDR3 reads CASSLGASGGWDIQYF. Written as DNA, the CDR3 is TGTGCCAGCAGCTTAGGGGCTAGCGGGGGATGGGACATTCAGTACTTC.

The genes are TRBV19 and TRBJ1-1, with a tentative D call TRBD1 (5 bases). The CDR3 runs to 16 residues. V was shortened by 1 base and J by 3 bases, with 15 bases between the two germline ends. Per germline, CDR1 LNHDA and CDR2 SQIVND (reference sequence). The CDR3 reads CASSIVGGGVDTEAFF. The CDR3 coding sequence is TGTGCCAGTAGTATAGTCGGGGGGGGAGTGGACACTGAAGCTTTCTTT. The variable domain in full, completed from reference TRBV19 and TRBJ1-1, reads DGGITQSPKYLFRKEGQNVTLSCEQNLNHDAMYWYRQDPGQGLRLIYYSQIVNDFQKGDIAEGYSVSREKKESFPLTVTSAQKNPTAFYLCASSIVGGGVDTEAFFGQGTRLTVV.

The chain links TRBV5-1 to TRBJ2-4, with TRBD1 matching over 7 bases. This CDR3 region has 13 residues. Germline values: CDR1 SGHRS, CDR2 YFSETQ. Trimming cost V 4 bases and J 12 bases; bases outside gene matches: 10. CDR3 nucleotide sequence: TGCGCCAGCAGCCCTCGACAGGGTTCGAGTCAGTACTTC. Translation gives CASSPRQGSSQYF.

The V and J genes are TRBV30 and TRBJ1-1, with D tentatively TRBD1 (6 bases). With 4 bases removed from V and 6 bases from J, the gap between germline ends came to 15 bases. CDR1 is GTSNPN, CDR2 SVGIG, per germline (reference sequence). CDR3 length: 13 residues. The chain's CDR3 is CAWNRVGESEAFF. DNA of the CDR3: TGTGCCTGGAACAGGGTGGGTGAGTCTGAAGCTTTCTTT.

The CDR3 DNA reads as TGCGCCAGCAGCTTGGGGATCGACCTAAAACGAGGTGAAAAACTGTTTTTT. Residues: CASSLGIDLKRGEKLFF. This chain joins TRBV5-1 and TRBJ1-4; D gene unclear. CDR1 and CDR2 from the germline V gene are SGHRS and YFSETQ. The V end was cut by 0 bases, the J end by 7 bases, with 19 bases between. The CDR3 totals 17 residues.

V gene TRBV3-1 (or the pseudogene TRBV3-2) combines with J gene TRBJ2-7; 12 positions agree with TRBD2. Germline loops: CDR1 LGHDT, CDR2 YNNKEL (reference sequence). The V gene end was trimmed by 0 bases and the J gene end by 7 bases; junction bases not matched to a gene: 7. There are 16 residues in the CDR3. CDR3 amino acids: CASSQERLAGDREQYF. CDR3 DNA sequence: TGTGCCAGCAGCCAAGAAAGACTAGCGGGAGACAGGGAGCAGTACTTC.

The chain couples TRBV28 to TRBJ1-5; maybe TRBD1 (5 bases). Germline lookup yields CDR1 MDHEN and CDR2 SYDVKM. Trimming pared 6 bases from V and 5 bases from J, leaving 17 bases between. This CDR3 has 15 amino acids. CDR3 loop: CASSERQILDQPQHF. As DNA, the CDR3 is TGTGCCAGCAGCGAGAGACAGATCCTGGATCAGCCCCAGCATTTT. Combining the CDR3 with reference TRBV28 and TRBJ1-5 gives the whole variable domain DVKVTQSSRYLVKRTGEKVFLECVQDMDHENMFWYRQDPGLGLRLIYFSYDVKMKEKGDIPEGYSVSREKKERFSLILESASTNQTSMYLCASSERQILDQPQHFGDGTRLSIL.

CDR3 residues: CASSIAGGIPSYNEQFF. The CDR3, as DNA: TGTGCCAGTAGTATAGCGGGGGGGATCCCTTCCTACAATGAGCAGTTCTTC. This chain links TRBV19 with TRBJ2-1; 8 positions agree with TRBD2. Germline-derived CDR1 and CDR2 are LNHDA and SQIVND (reference sequence). V shed 1 base and J 1 base; nucleotides not matched to a gene: 6. The CDR3 sequence is 17 residues long.

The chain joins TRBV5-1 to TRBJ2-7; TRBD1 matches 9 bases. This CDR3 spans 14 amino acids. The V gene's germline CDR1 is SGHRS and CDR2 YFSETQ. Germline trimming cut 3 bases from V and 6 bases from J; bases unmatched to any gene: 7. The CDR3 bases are TGCGCCAGCAGCTCCGGACAGGGGACCGGCGAGCAGTACTTC. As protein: CASSSGQGTGEQYF.

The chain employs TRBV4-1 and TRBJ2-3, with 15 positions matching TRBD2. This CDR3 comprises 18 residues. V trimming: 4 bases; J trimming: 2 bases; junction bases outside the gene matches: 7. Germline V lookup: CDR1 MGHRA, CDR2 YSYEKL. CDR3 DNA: TGCGCCAGCAGCCCGGGACTAGCGGGAGGTCGGGTCACAGATACGCAGTATTTT. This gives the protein CASSPGLAGGRVTDTQYF.

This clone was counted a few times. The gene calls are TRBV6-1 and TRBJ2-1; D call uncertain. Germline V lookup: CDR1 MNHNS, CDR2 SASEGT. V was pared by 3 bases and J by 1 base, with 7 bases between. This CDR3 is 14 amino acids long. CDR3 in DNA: TGTGCCAGCAGTGATGGCTTATCCTACAATGAGCAGTTCTTC. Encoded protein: CASSDGLSYNEQFF.